Reported below is one T cell receptor beta chain. Original data processing: Reference gene primer amplification gave nucleated cell count estimates. Some clones are missing from TCRdb's copy, which holds only in-frame ones; the method was immunoSEQ multiplex PCR. V and J calls and clone size are as listed in that table; D and trimming were resolved from the DNA. The sample shows some 350,000 clones, around 90% of them seen only once. These data originate in a study of blood T cell repertoires in COVID-19. Background on the study: Some COVID-19 samples were acute and others convalescent; all came from the United States, Italy and Spain. T cells, B-cell-depleted T cells, or PBMCs supplied cDNA or gDNA.

The CDR3 sequence is 15 residues long. The V gene end was trimmed by 5 bases and the J gene end by 0 bases; junction bases not matched to a gene: 5. CDR1 is MNHEY and CDR2 is SVGAGI in the germline V gene. The rearrangement uses TRBV6-5 and TRBJ1-1, with 8 bases matching TRBD1. The sequencing input was peripheral blood. The receptor was isolated from a man between 18 and 29 years old with active or convalescent COVID-19. The CDR3: CASSNGQGVNTEAFF. In nucleotides, the CDR3 is TGTGCCAGCAGTAACGGACAGGGTGTGAACACTGAAGCTTTCTTT.